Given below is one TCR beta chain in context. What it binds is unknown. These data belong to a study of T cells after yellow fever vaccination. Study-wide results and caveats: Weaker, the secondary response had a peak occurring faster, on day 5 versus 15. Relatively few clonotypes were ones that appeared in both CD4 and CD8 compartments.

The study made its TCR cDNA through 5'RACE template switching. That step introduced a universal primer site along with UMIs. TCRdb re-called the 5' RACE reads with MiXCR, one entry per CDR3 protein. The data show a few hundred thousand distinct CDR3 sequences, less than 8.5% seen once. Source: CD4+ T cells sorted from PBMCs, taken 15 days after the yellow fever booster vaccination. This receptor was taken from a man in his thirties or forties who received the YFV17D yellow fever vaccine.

CDR3 bases: TGTGCCACCAGCAGGGACAGTTTGGAGCAGTACTTC. It encodes CATSRDSLEQYF. The genes are TRBV15 and TRBJ2-7; D possibly corresponds to TRBD1 (6 bases). Per germline, CDR1 LNHNV and CDR2 YYDKDF (reference sequence). This CDR3 is 12 amino acids long. Trimming left V 3 bases short and J 7 bases short, with 10 bases between.